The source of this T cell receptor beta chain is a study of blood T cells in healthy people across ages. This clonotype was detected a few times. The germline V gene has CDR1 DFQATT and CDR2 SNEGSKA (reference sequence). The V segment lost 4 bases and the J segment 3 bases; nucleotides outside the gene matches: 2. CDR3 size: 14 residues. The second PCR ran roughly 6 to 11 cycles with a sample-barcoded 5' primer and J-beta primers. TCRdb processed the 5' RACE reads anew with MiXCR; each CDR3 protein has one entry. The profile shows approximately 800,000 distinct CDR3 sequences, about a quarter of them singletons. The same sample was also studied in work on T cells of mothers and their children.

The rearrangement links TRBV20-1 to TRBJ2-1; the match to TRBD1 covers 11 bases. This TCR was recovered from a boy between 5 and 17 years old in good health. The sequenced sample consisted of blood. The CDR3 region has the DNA TGCAGTGCTATGGACAGGGGGCTCTACAATGAGCAGTTCTTC. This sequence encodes CSAMDRGLYNEQFF.